This T cell receptor beta chain comes out of a study of brain metastases from non-small cell lung cancer. Study-wide findings and caveats: TCR repertoires overlapped largely between brain metastases and matched primaries. In about 60% of brain metastases, T-cell clones were expanded compared with matched primary tumors.

V gave up 4 bases and J gave up 4 bases, with 19 bases separating them. The CDR3 spans 17 residues. The germline V gene encodes CDR1 KGHSY and CDR2 FQNENV. Libraries were prepared by immunoSEQ multiplex PCR; TCRdb keeps only in-frame clonotypes and omits some of them. Altogether about 4,100 clones are present, roughly 87% being singletons, with the ten largest covering around 4.2%. On this clone itself: Its antigen is still unknown.

This receptor was taken from a donor aged 40 or over with non-small cell lung cancer. The chain employs TRBV16 and TRBJ1-4, with D possibly matching TRBD1 (5 bases). What was sequenced was primary lung tumor tissue. The CDR3 is CASSPTAEAGGNEKLFF. For the CDR3, the DNA is TGTGCCAGCAGCCCTACCGCGGAGGCCGGGGGTAATGAAAAACTGTTTTTT.